The 11 T cell receptor beta chains listed next were all sequenced from one sample in a study of siplizumab effects on memory and regulatory T cells. Generated by immunoSEQ multiplex PCR, the TCRdb table keeps only in-frame clones and is missing some. The repertoire holds tens of thousands of clones, more than 85% seen once, with 15% to 20% in the top ten. The sequencing input was CD8+ T cells sorted from blood. The receptors shown here come from a human donor in good health.

The chain carries TRBV9 and TRBJ1-1; TRBD1 is a possible D gene (5 bases). Looked up from germline, CDR1 is SGDLS and CDR2 is YYNGEE. V gave up 2 bases and J gave up 4 bases, with 12 bases separating them. The CDR3 spans 14 residues. The CDR3 reads CASSVRVMGTEAFF. The CDR3 nucleotides are TGTGCCAGCAGCGTCAGGGTGATGGGCACTGAAGCTTTCTTT.

V and J are TRBV19 and TRBJ2-1, with a tentative D call TRBD1 (6 bases). The germline CDR1 and CDR2 sequences are LNHDA and SQIVND (reference sequence). Trimming removed 6 bases at V and 0 bases at J, with 12 bases between. The CDR3 length is 15 residues. The chain's CDR3 is CASSLTGFSYNEQFF. In DNA form, the CDR3 reads TGTGCCAGTAGCCTAACAGGGTTCTCCTACAATGAGCAGTTCTTC.

CDR3 sequence: CAISEVGNRGNQPQHF. CDR3 bases: TGTGCCATCAGTGAGGTTGGGAACCGTGGCAATCAGCCCCAGCATTTT. V is TRBV10-3 and J is TRBJ1-5; no definite D call. This CDR3 has 16 amino acids. Germline values: CDR1 ENHRY, CDR2 SYGVKD. V gave up 2 bases and J gave up 2 bases, with 13 bases separating them.

The chain is built from TRBV16 and TRBJ2-1, with a possible D match to TRBD1 (6 bases). Trimming took 6 bases from V and 9 from J, leaving 18 bases between them. This CDR3 is built from 14 residues. Germline values: CDR1 KGHSY, CDR2 FQNENV. CDR3 sequence: CASSSGEEGGEQFF. The CDR3 coding sequence is TGTGCCAGCAGTTCAGGGGAAGAAGGGGGTGAGCAGTTCTTC.

V and J are TRBV11-2 and TRBJ1-2; TRBD1 matches 9 bases. The ends lost 5 bases at V and 4 bases at J; junction bases unmatched: 5. This CDR3 contains 14 residues. The germline CDR1 and CDR2 sequences are SGHAT and FQNNGV. The DNA of the CDR3 is TGTGCCAGCAGCGACGGGGACAGGGTCTATGGCTACACCTTC. It yields the protein CASSDGDRVYGYTF.

The V and J genes are TRBV18 and TRBJ2-7, with TRBD1 matching over 7 bases. The CDR3 length is 15 residues. From germline, CDR1 is KGHSH and CDR2 LQKENI. After removal of 2 bases from V and 3 bases from J, the junction contained 7 bases not matched to a gene. The CDR3 sequence: CASSPTGTEIYEQYF. Written as DNA, the CDR3 is TGTGCCAGCTCACCAACCGGGACAGAAATCTACGAGCAGTACTTC. The whole variable domain, filled in from reference TRBV18 and TRBJ2-7, reads NAGVMQNPRHLVRRRGQEARLRCSPMKGHSHVYWYRQLPEEGLKFMVYLQKENIIDESGMPKERFSAEFPKEGPSILRIQQVVRGDSAAYFCASSPTGTEIYEQYFGPGTRLTVT.

The rearrangement joins TRBV7-8 to TRBJ2-3; D gene uncertain. There are 15 residues in the CDR3. CDR1 SGHVS and CDR2 FQNEAQ come from the germline V gene. Trimming removed 5 bases at V and 0 bases at J, with 12 bases between. The CDR3 coding sequence is TGTGCCAGCAGCCAAACATTGGGTAGCACAGATACGCAGTATTTT. Its protein product is CASSQTLGSTDTQYF.

The chain links TRBV29-1 to TRBJ2-7, with a tentative D call TRBD2 (6 bases). V shed 1 base and J shed 4 bases, with 17 bases lying between them. CDR3 length: 15 residues. CDR1 and CDR2 (germline): SQVTM, ANQGSEA. CDR3 bases: TGCAGCGTTGAAGGGGACTGGTCCGGTTCTTACGAGCAGTACTTC. Encoded protein: CSVEGDWSGSYEQYF.

The chain links TRBV7-9 to TRBJ1-2; D gene ambiguous. Trimming shortened V by 2 bases and J by 9 bases, and 4 bases separated the two germline ends. The germline V gene has CDR1 SEHNR and CDR2 FQNEAQ (reference sequence). The CDR3 length is 10 residues. The CDR3 DNA sequence: TGTGCCAGCAGCTTAAATAGCTACACCTTC. This translates into CASSLNSYTF.

On this clone: Other DNA sequences within the sample encode an identical CDR3. The chain uses TRBV7-9 and TRBJ1-1; the D is unclear. Germline CDR1 SEHNR, CDR2 FQNEAQ (reference sequence). V gave up 8 bases and J gave up 0 bases, with 4 bases separating them. The CDR3 has 11 amino acids. DNA of the CDR3: TGTGCCAGCTCATTGAACACTGAAGCTTTCTTT. This translates into CASSLNTEAFF.

The chain combines TRBV7-6 with TRBJ2-2, with D uncertain. The V end was cut by 2 bases, the J end by 4 bases, with 14 bases between. CDR3 length: 16 residues. Germline V lookup: CDR1 SGHVS, CDR2 FNYEAQ. This CDR3 reads CASSLSPNGVTGELFF. The CDR3 coding sequence is TGTGCCAGCAGCTTATCCCCTAACGGAGTCACCGGGGAGCTGTTTTTT.